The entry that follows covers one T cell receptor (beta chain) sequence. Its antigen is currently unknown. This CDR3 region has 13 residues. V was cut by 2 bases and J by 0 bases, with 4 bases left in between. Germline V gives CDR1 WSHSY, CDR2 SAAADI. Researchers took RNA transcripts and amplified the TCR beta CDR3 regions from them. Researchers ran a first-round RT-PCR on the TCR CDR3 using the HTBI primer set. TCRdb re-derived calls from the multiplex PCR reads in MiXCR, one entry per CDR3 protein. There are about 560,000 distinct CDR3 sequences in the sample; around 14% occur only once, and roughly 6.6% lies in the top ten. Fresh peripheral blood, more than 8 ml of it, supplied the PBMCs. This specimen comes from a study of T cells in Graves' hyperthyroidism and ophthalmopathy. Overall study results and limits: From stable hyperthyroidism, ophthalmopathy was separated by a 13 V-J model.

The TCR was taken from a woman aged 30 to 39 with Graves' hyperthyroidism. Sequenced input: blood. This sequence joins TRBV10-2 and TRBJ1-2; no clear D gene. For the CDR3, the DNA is TGCGCCAGCAGTGAGGTCGCTAACTATGGCTACACCTTC. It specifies CASSEVANYGYTF.